Listed below are T cell receptor beta chains from one sample, sequenced in a study of cytomegalovirus exposure and HLA in healthy donors. Repertoires were generated with immunoSEQ multiplex PCR, while TCRdb's copy carries only in-frame clones and drops some. Among 150,000 or so clones listed, roughly nine tenths were seen once. Sequenced material: PBMCs. All receptors derive from a woman between 18 and 29 years old in good health and CMV-seropositive. The CDR3 runs from the conserved cysteine through the conserved F or W. D genes are given only for firm matches. Some rows mark clone size as missing; the rest say once, few, many or name a class of expanded clone.

clone_size	v_call	j_call	d_call	cdr3_nt	cdr3_aa
NA	TRBV2	TRBJ1-2	NA	TGTGCCAGCAGTGATGAGGGCCGGTATGGCTACACCTTC	CASSDEGRYGYTF
NA	TRBV6-5	TRBJ2-2	TRBD1	TGTGCCAGCACCAGGACAGGGCGTGGCACCGGGGAGCTGTTTTTT	CASTRTGRGTGELFF
NA	TRBV28	TRBJ2-3	NA	TGTGCCAGCAGTCCAGAAGGAAGCTTTTGGGAGACGGTCACAGATACGCAGTATTTT	CASSPEGSFWETVTDTQYF
NA	TRBV7-9	TRBJ1-2	NA	TGTGCCAGCAGCTTAAGGCCGACTGAAGAAGAGGTGAATGGCTACACCTTC	CASSLRPTEEEVNGYTF
NA	TRBV6-8	TRBJ1-2	TRBD1	TGTGCCAGCAAGCGACAGGGGTATGGCTACACCTTC	CASKRQGYGYTF
NA	TRBV30	TRBJ1-5	NA	TGTGCCTGGAGTCCAACGGGCAGGACATCGTATCAGCCCCAGCATTTT	CAWSPTGRTSYQPQHF
NA	TRBV7-4	TRBJ1-5	NA	TGTGCCAGCAGTATCTCGCGGGGGGGCCCAACAAGGTATAGCAATCAGCCCCAGCATTTT	CASSISRGGPTRYSNQPQHF
NA	TRBV2	TRBJ1-5	NA	TGTGCCAGCAGGGCGAATACGGGTCTAAATCAGCCCCAGCATTTT	CASRANTGLNQPQHF
NA	TRBV5-1	TRBJ1-6	NA	TGCGCCAGCAGCTTGTGGGGGGACCCCAGTTCACCCCTCCACTTT	CASSLWGDPSSPLHF
NA	TRBV4-1	TRBJ2-5	NA	TGCGCCAGCAGCCCCAACAAGGGGCGACAAGAGACCCAGTACTTC	CASSPNKGRQETQYF
NA	TRBV28	TRBJ2-7	TRBD2	TGTGCCAGCAGTTTAGAAGCGGGGGGCTCCTACGAGCAGTACTTC	CASSLEAGGSYEQYF
NA	TRBV6-5	TRBJ2-7	NA	TGTGCCAGCAGTTACTCGACGGGGGAGCAGTACTTC	CASSYSTGEQYF
NA	TRBV19	TRBJ2-6	NA	TGTGCCAGTAGCCCAATCTCTGGGGCCAACGTCCTGACTTTC	CASSPISGANVLTF
NA	TRBV10-2	TRBJ1-1	NA	TGCGCCAGCAGTGTACAGGAGAACACTGAAGCTTTCTTT	CASSVQENTEAFF
NA	TRBV18	TRBJ2-3	NA	TGTGCCAGCTCACCCCTAGCAGATACGCAGTATTTT	CASSPLADTQYF
NA	TRBV19	TRBJ2-1	NA	TGTGCCAGTAGTCACCAGGGCAATGAGCAGTTCTTC	CASSHQGNEQFF
NA	TRBV30	TRBJ2-5	TRBD1	TGTGCCTGGTCCGAGGGACAGCTCCGGGGGACCCAGTACTTC	CAWSEGQLRGTQYF
NA	TRBV29-1	TRBJ2-3	NA	TGCAGCGTTGGTACTAGACTAACAGATACGCAGTATTTT	CSVGTRLTDTQYF
once	TRBV28	TRBJ1-1	TRBD1	TGTGCCTGCTCCGGGACAGGGGAGTACACTGAAGCTTTCTTT	CACSGTGEYTEAFF
NA	TRBV12-2	TRBJ2-3	NA	TGTGCAAGTCGCCGCGGGAGGGATACGCAGTATTTT	CASRRGRDTQYF
NA	TRBV18	TRBJ2-1	TRBD2	TGTGCCAGCTCACCTCGCCGGGAGGAATACAATGAGCAGTTCTTC	CASSPRREEYNEQFF
NA	TRBV10-1	TRBJ2-1	TRBD2	TGCGCCAGCAGTAATCCGGGGGGGGATACCTACAATGAGCAGTTCTTC	CASSNPGGDTYNEQFF
NA	TRBV7-9	TRBJ1-5	NA	TGTGCCAGCAGCTTAGCGCAGGGGCCTTATAGCAATCAGCCCCAGCATTTT	CASSLAQGPYSNQPQHF
NA	TRBV7-2	TRBJ2-5	TRBD1	TGTGCCAGCAGCTTAGACCCAGGGGGCCAAGAGACCCAGTACTTC	CASSLDPGGQETQYF